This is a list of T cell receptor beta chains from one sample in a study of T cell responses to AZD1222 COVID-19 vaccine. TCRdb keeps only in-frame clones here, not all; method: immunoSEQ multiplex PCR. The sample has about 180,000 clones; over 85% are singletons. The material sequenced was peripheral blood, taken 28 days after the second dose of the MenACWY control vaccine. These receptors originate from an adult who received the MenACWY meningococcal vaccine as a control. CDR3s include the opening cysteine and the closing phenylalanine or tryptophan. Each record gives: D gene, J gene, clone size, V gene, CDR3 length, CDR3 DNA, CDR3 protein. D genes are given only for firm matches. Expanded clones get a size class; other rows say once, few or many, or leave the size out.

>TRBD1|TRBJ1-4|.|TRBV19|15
TGTGCCAGTAGTCCCCTCGGGACAGGGGTAGAAAAACTGTTTTTT
CASSPLGTGVEKLFF
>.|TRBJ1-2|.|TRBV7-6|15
TGTGCCAGCAGCTTAGGAATAGGGGGAGGCGGTGGCTACACCTTC
CASSLGIGGGGGYTF
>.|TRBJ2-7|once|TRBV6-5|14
TGTGCCAGCAGTTACTCTCCGGGGGCCTACGAGCAGTACTTC
CASSYSPGAYEQYF
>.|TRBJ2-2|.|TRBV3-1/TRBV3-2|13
TGTGCCAGCAGCCAAGGGAACACCGGGGAGCTGTTTTTT
CASSQGNTGELFF
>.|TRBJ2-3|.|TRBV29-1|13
TGCAGCTTCACGCGGGGTTACACAGATACGCAGTATTTT
CSFTRGYTDTQYF
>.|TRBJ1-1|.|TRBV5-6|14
TGTGCCAGCAGCTCGGTGGACAGGAACACTGAAGCTTTCTTT
CASSSVDRNTEAFF
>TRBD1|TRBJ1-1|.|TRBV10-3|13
TGTGCCATCAGACAGGGGTTGAACACTGAAGCTTTCTTT
CAIRQGLNTEAFF
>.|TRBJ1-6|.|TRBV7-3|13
TGTGCCAGCAGCCTTACCAGGGGTTCACCCCTCCACTTT
CASSLTRGSPLHF
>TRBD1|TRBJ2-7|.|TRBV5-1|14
TGCGCCAGCAGCTTTGGGACAGTGTTCGCCGAGCAGTACTTC
CASSFGTVFAEQYF
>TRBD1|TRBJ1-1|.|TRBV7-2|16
TGTGCCAGCAGCTTAGGACCTTCAGGGGGCCGTACTGAAGCTTTCTTT
CASSLGPSGGRTEAFF
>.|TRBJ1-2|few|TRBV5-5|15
TGTGCCAGCAGGGAGACAGGAGTTTTGGATAGTGGCTACACCTTC
CASRETGVLDSGYTF
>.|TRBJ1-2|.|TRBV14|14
TGTGCCAGCAGCCAAAACGCAGGGTCTACTGGCTACACCTTC
CASSQNAGSTGYTF
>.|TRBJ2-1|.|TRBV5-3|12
TGTGCCAGAAGCCGCGGGCTTGGTGAGCAGTTCTTC
CARSRGLGEQFF
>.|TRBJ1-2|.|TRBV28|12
TGTGCCAGCAGCCTCGACTCCTATGGCTACACCTTC
CASSLDSYGYTF
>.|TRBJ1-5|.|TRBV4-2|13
TGTGCCAGCAGCCAAGAGATCTGGCAGCCCCAGCATTTT
CASSQEIWQPQHF
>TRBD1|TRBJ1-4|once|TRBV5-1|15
TGCGCCAGCAGCTTGGGGACAGGGGGCAATGAAAAACTGTTTTTT
CASSLGTGGNEKLFF
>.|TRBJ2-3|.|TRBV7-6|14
TGTGCCAGCAGCTTATATGGGGAGCGAGATACGCAGTATTTT
CASSLYGERDTQYF
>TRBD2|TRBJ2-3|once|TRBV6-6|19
TGTGCCAGCATTCGACCTTGGCTAGCGGGGGGGCCAGGCACAGATACGCAGTATTTT
CASIRPWLAGGPGTDTQYF
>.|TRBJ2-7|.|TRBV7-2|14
TGTGCCAGCAGGTTAGACAGGTACTCCTACGAGCAGTACTTC
CASRLDRYSYEQYF
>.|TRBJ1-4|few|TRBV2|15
TGTGCCAGCACTCAGAGGGGGGGAGCTAATGAAAAACTGTTTTTT
CASTQRGGANEKLFF
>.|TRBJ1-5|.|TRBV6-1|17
TGTGCCAGCAGTGGAGGAGTAGTCAGGAGAGGGAATCAGCCCCAGCATTTT
CASSGGVVRRGNQPQHF
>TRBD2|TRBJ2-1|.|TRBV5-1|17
TGCGCCAGCAGCTCCATAGCGGGGACCACCTCCTACAATGAGCAGTTCTTC
CASSSIAGTTSYNEQFF
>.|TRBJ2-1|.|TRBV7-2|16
TGTGCCAGCAGCTTAGACCGGGACAACTCCTACAATGAGCAGTTCTTC
CASSLDRDNSYNEQFF
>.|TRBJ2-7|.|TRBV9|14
TGTGCCAGCAGCCCCGGGACCCAACCCTACGAGCAGTACTTC
CASSPGTQPYEQYF